These 32 T cell receptor beta chains were sequenced from one sample in a study of cytomegalovirus exposure and HLA in healthy donors. With 60 Vbeta and 13 Jbeta primers, the PCR was carried out. Measured with immunoSEQ multiplex PCR; TCRdb has only the in-frame clones, and not every one. In the table there are 90,000 to 150,000 clones, roughly 80% of which are singletons. Sequenced: PBMCs. The receptors come from a woman in her 30s in good health and CMV-seropositive.

The sample holds one count of this clone. The rearrangement joins TRBV9 to TRBJ2-7; 8 nucleotides agree with TRBD1. The length of the CDR3 is 13 residues. Losses at the gene ends were 0 bases for V and 6 bases for J; bases not matched to a gene: 2. CDR1 SGDLS and CDR2 YYNGEE come from the germline V gene. CDR3 amino acids: CASSVDGQGEQYF. CDR3 DNA: TGTGCCAGCAGCGTAGATGGACAGGGCGAGCAGTACTTC. The whole variable domain, filled in from reference TRBV9 and TRBJ2-7, reads DSGVTQTPKHLITATGQRVTLRCSPRSGDLSVYWYQQSLDQGLQFLIQYYNGEERAKGNILERFSAQQFPDLHSELNLSSLELGDSALYFCASSVDGQGEQYFGPGTRLTVT.

The chain links TRBV11-2 to TRBJ1-6; a possible D gene is TRBD1 (6 bases). Trimming removed 5 bases at V and 5 bases at J, with 19 bases between. This CDR3 has 17 residues. The V gene's germline CDR1 is SGHAT and CDR2 FQNNGV. The CDR3 loop is CASSNRRGARNNSPLHF. In DNA, the CDR3 is TGTGCCAGCAGCAACCGACGGGGGGCAAGGAATAATTCACCCCTCCACTTT.

The V call is TRBV6-1, the J call TRBJ2-5, with a weak D call TRBD1 (5 bases). V lost 5 bases, J lost 2 bases, and 9 bases lay in between. The CDR3 consists of 13 residues. Germline V gives CDR1 MNHNS, CDR2 SASEGT. DNA for the CDR3: TGTGCCAGCAGTCTGAGACAGCAAGAGACCCAGTACTTC. This encodes CASSLRQQETQYF.

The genes are TRBV11-1 and TRBJ2-3; 9 bases are shared with TRBD1. With V trimmed by 5 bases and J by 0 bases, 6 bases remained unmatched. The CDR3 totals 16 residues. The germline V gene has CDR1 SGHAT and CDR2 FQDESV (reference sequence). As DNA, the CDR3 is TGTGCCAGCAGCCCCCGGACAGGGGCGAGCACAGATACGCAGTATTTT. It yields the protein CASSPRTGASTDTQYF.

CDR3 sequence (DNA): TGTGCCACCGAGGATTTAGCGGGGGTTGGGACCCAGTACTTC. Translating it yields CATEDLAGVGTQYF. The chain employs TRBV6-6 and TRBJ2-5; TRBD2 matches at 9 bases. The junction had 13 bases not matched to a gene; V was cut back by 10 bases and J by 7 bases. Germline V gene sequence: CDR1 MNHNY, CDR2 SVGAGI (reference sequence). This CDR3 comprises 14 residues.

The chain uses TRBV11-2 and TRBJ2-5, with 11 bases that match TRBD2. Germline CDR1 SGHAT, CDR2 FQNNGV. Germline trimming cut 5 bases from V and 5 bases from J; bases unmatched to any gene: 7. The CDR3 runs to 15 residues. The CDR3 coding sequence is TGTGCCAGCAGCCGTAGCGGGGGGGAGGTGGAGACCCAGTACTTC. This gives the protein CASSRSGGEVETQYF.

J is TRBJ2-5 and V is TRBV6-5; TRBD1 matches 10 bases. Trimming cost V 6 bases and J 3 bases; bases outside gene matches: 7. There are 15 residues in the CDR3. CDR1 is MNHEY and CDR2 is SVGAGI in the germline V gene. The CDR3 reads CASRTPGQGKETQYF. The CDR3, as DNA: TGTGCCAGCAGGACCCCGGGACAGGGGAAAGAGACCCAGTACTTC.

The rearrangement uses TRBV12-5 and TRBJ1-5; 7 bases map to TRBD1. Per the germline V gene, CDR1 is LGHNT and CDR2 is FRNRAP. CDR3 length equals 16 residues. V dropped 1 base and J dropped 3; count of bases not matched to a gene: 6. In DNA, the CDR3 is TGTGCTAGTGGTTTGGCCCGGACAGGAAACAATCAGCCCCAGCATTTT. Amino acids: CASGLARTGNNQPQHF.

This clone appeared a single time. The chain joins TRBV5-1 to TRBJ2-5; 7 bases are a match to TRBD2. Per germline, CDR1 SGHRS and CDR2 YFSETQ. The CDR3 has 16 residues. Trimming removed 2 bases from V and 2 bases from J; junction bases left unmatched: 9. The CDR3 loop is CASSFGAGRGQETQYF. CDR3 nucleotides: TGCGCCAGCAGCTTCGGGGCAGGGAGGGGACAAGAGACCCAGTACTTC.

With respect to this clone: The sample holds other DNA sequences that translate to the same CDR3. The chain links TRBV6-5 to TRBJ2-5; D remains unclear. The CDR3 is made up of 13 amino acids. V lost 4 bases, J lost 5 bases, and 11 bases lay in between. Germline V gene lookup returns CDR1 MNHEY and CDR2 SVGAGI. CDR3 coding DNA: TGTGCCAGCAGTTCCCCCCCACGGGAGACCCAGTACTTC. Translating gives CASSSPPRETQYF.

This clone appeared a few times. The V gene is TRBV7-9, the J gene TRBJ2-5, with D unresolved. The ends were cut back, 1 base at V and 9 bases at J, with 6 bases in the middle. This CDR3 contains 11 residues. In germline, CDR1 is SEHNR, CDR2 FQNEAQ (reference sequence). CDR3 sequence (DNA): TGTGCCAGCAGCTTAGGTCCGGCCCAGTACTTC. Encoded protein: CASSLGPAQYF.

This sequence joins TRBV4-3 and TRBJ2-6; D may be TRBD1 (6 bases). V was clipped by 0 bases and J by 0 bases, with 24 bases between them. Germline loops: CDR1 LGHNA, CDR2 YSLEER. The CDR3 is 22 amino acids. In DNA, the CDR3 is TGCGCCAGCAGCCAAGATAGACTCCTAGAGGACAGTTTATTCTCTGGGGCCAACGTCCTGACTTTC. It is translated as CASSQDRLLEDSLFSGANVLTF.

The rearrangement links TRBV28 to TRBJ1-5, with unresolved D. This CDR3 is built from 16 residues. Trimming pared 7 bases from V and 0 bases from J, leaving 16 bases between. The germline CDR1 and CDR2 sequences are MDHEN and SYDVKM. The CDR3 is CASTQRWTVSNQPQHF. Written as DNA, the CDR3 is TGTGCCAGCACCCAAAGATGGACTGTTAGCAATCAGCCCCAGCATTTT.

The chain links TRBV9 to TRBJ2-7; D unclear. Germline V CDR1 and CDR2: SGDLS, YYNGEE. CDR3 length: 13 amino acids. V was cut by 3 bases and J by 2 bases, with 9 bases left in between. Here the CDR3 DNA reads TGTGCCAGCAGCGCCCAAGACACCTACGAGCAGTACTTC. Translated: CASSAQDTYEQYF.

The V gene is TRBV5-5, the J gene TRBJ1-4; possibly TRBD1 for D (5 bases). Germline V gene sequence: CDR1 SGHKS, CDR2 YYEKEE (reference sequence). This CDR3 is built from 13 residues. V lost 2 bases and J lost 8, with 10 bases in between. CDR3 coding DNA: TGTGCCAGCAGCTTCGATGGGGGGGAAAAACTGTTTTTT. Translating it yields CASSFDGGEKLFF.

As DNA, the CDR3 is TGTGCCAGCATCCCGACAGGGGCTGGAAACACCATATATTTT. Its translation: CASIPTGAGNTIYF. The gene calls are TRBV6-6 and TRBJ1-3; 8 bases agree with TRBD1. The junction had 4 bases not matched to a gene; V was cut back by 7 bases and J by 2 bases. The CDR3 spans 14 residues. Germline V CDR1 and CDR2: MNHNY, SVGAGI (reference sequence).

This clone has more than one count but fewer than ten. The chain combines TRBV9 with TRBJ1-2, with TRBD1 matching 7 bases. Germline V gives CDR1 SGDLS, CDR2 YYNGEE. Trimming removed 2 bases from V and 4 bases from J; junction bases left unmatched: 5. This CDR3 has 14 residues. This chain's CDR3 is CASSVRTGGYGYTF. The CDR3 region has the DNA TGTGCCAGCAGCGTCCGGACAGGTGGCTATGGCTACACCTTC.

This clone was found once. The V and J genes are TRBV5-6 and TRBJ1-3, with 12 bases matching TRBD1. The germline gives CDR1 SGHDT, CDR2 YYEEEE. V gave up 4 bases and J gave up 0 bases; unmatched junction bases: 11. CDR3 length: 19 amino acids. CDR3 sequence: CASSGTGTGGIGSGNTIYF. The DNA of the CDR3 is TGTGCCAGCAGCGGGACCGGGACAGGGGGCATCGGCTCTGGAAACACCATATATTTT.

This clone was observed a handful of times. The J gene is TRBJ1-5, the V gene TRBV19, with D perhaps matching TRBD1 (6 bases). In germline, CDR1 is LNHDA, CDR2 SQIVND (reference sequence). V gave up 4 bases and J gave up 4 bases, with 23 bases separating them. The CDR3 length is 18 residues. CDR3 amino acids: CASSTRDTIVNGNQPQHF. DNA for the CDR3: TGTGCCAGTAGTACTCGGGACACGATCGTAAATGGTAATCAGCCCCAGCATTTT.

The chain links TRBV7-3 to TRBJ2-1; a possible D gene is TRBD1 (6 bases). From germline, CDR1 is SGHTA and CDR2 FQGTGA. Trimming took off 5 bases at V and 0 bases at J, with 8 bases between the two ends. CDR3 size: 14 residues. CDR3 DNA: TGTGCCAGCAGCCTGGACAGCTCCTACAATGAGCAGTTCTTC. Amino acid sequence: CASSLDSSYNEQFF.

The chain recombines TRBV5-1 with TRBJ2-2, with TRBD2 matching over 10 bases. V was pared by 0 bases and J by 5 bases, with 4 bases of the junction left unmatched. Germline V CDR1 and CDR2: SGHRS, YFSETQ. The CDR3 has 16 amino acids. Written as DNA, the CDR3 is TGCGCCAGCAGCTTGGCTCCAGCGGGGGGGACCGGGGAGCTGTTTTTT. This gives the protein CASSLAPAGGTGELFF.

This clone was observed once. The J gene is TRBJ2-1, the V gene TRBV7-2; 7 nucleotides match TRBD2. The V and J ends lost 1 base and 10 bases, in that order; junction bases with no gene match: 4. The CDR3 spans 13 residues. Germline V gene data show CDR1 as SGHTA and CDR2 as FQGNSA. Here the CDR3 DNA reads TGTGCCAGCAGCTTAGGGGGGGGTGGAGAGCAGTTCTTC. Its protein is CASSLGGGGEQFF.

The V gene is TRBV4-1, the J gene TRBJ1-1, with a possible D match to TRBD1 (6 bases). Germline CDR1 and CDR2: MGHRA and YSYEKL. The CDR3 totals 13 residues. Deletions cut 0 bases from V and 11 bases from J, with 13 bases between. CDR3 amino acids: CASSQDYGTLAFF. CDR3 nucleotides: TGCGCCAGCAGCCAAGATTATGGGACACTTGCTTTCTTT.

The chain links TRBV28 to TRBJ2-4; 7 nucleotides line up with TRBD1. V gave up 6 bases and J gave up 7 bases; unmatched junction bases: 6. This CDR3 is built from 13 residues. The germline V gene has CDR1 MDHEN and CDR2 SYDVKM. The CDR3 is CASRITGDNIQYF. CDR3 nucleotide sequence: TGTGCCAGCAGAATAACAGGGGATAACATTCAGTACTTC.

The chain links TRBV7-2 to TRBJ2-3; 9 bases fit TRBD2. Germline CDR1 reads SGHTA; CDR2 reads FQGNSA. The CDR3 sequence is 14 residues long. V lost 6 bases, J lost 2 bases, and 3 bases stayed unmatched. The CDR3 reads CASRERGDTDTQYF. The DNA for the CDR3 is TGTGCCAGCAGGGAGCGGGGGGACACAGATACGCAGTATTTT. Using reference TRBV7-2 and TRBJ2-3 for the parts outside the CDR3, the full variable domain is GAGVSQSPSNKVTEKGKDVELRCDPISGHTALYWYRQSLGQGLEFLIYFQGNSAPDKSGLPSDRFSAERTGGSVSTLTIQRTQQEDSAVYLCASRERGDTDTQYFGPGTRLTVL.

The chain links TRBV7-9 to TRBJ1-1; 8 nucleotides line up with TRBD1. Germline V gene lookup returns CDR1 SEHNR and CDR2 FQNEAQ (reference sequence). The CDR3 totals 15 residues. Germline trimming cut 1 base from V and 2 bases from J; bases unmatched to any gene: 3. CDR3 sequence: CASSLGDRSNTEAFF. CDR3 DNA sequence: TGTGCCAGCAGCTTAGGGGACAGGAGTAACACTGAAGCTTTCTTT.

This clone has more than one count but fewer than ten. V is TRBV7-2 and J is TRBJ2-7, with D possibly matching TRBD1 (5 bases). V dropped 1 base and J dropped 0 bases, with 7 bases sitting between them. The CDR3 sequence is 14 residues long. Germline V gene lookup returns CDR1 SGHTA and CDR2 FQGNSA. In DNA, the CDR3 is TGTGCCAGCAGCTTAGGACAGAACTCCTACGAGCAGTACTTC. Translation gives CASSLGQNSYEQYF.

The chain recombines TRBV4-1 with TRBJ2-5, with a tentative D call TRBD1 (5 bases). The last part of the DNA fits TRBJ2-7 better; the J call may be wrong. Germline lookup yields CDR1 MGHRA and CDR2 YSYEKL. The CDR3 has 15 residues. The CDR3 DNA is TGCGCCAGCAGCCTCGCCGCTAGACAGACCTACGAGCAGTACTTC. Its translation is CASSLAARQTYEQYF.

The rearrangement uses TRBV7-2 and TRBJ2-7; TRBD1 agrees at 8 bases. V shed 1 base, J shed 3 bases, and the junction held 2 bases outside the gene matches. This CDR3 has 14 residues. Germline V gene sequence: CDR1 SGHTA, CDR2 FQGNSA. CDR3 coding DNA: TGTGCCAGCAGCTTAGTCGGGACAGGCTACGAGCAGTACTTC. It encodes CASSLVGTGYEQYF.

The chain couples TRBV5-4 to TRBJ2-5, with D possibly matching TRBD2 (6 bases). Germline lookup yields CDR1 SGHNT and CDR2 YYREEE (reference sequence). V lost 4 bases and J lost 8, with 21 bases in between. The CDR3 loop spans 15 amino acids. CDR3: CASSPPGTRVETQYF. The CDR3 nucleotides read TGTGCCAGCAGCCCACCCGGGACTCGTGTGGAAACCCAGTACTTC.

This clone was detected only once. CDR3 sequence: CASSHSSANQPQHF. The CDR3 nucleotides are TGTGCCAGCAGCCATTCAAGCGCAAATCAGCCCCAGCATTTT. The rearrangement uses TRBV7-8 and TRBJ1-5; no definite D call. The CDR3 consists of 14 residues. V was cut by 5 bases and J by 4 bases, with 12 bases left in between. Germline CDR1 reads SGHVS; CDR2 reads FQNEAQ.

Points on this clone: The same CDR3 also results from other DNA sequences found in this sample. The chain has TRBV5-4 and TRBJ2-3; 11 bases are a match to TRBD2. Germline CDR1 and CDR2: SGHNT and YYREEE (reference sequence). Losses at the gene ends were 1 base for V and 3 bases for J; bases not matched to a gene: 1. The CDR3 consists of 15 residues. CDR3 residues: CASSLTSGGTDTQYF. The CDR3 bases are TGTGCCAGCAGCTTGACTAGCGGGGGAACAGATACGCAGTATTTT.